One and the same sample provided the 26 T cell receptor beta chains below, sequenced in a study of blood T cell repertoires in COVID-19. Profiled with immunoSEQ multiplex PCR; TCRdb holds only in-frame clones, not every one. Of 120,000 to 150,000 clones in the sample, about 86% are singletons; the top ten hold roughly 4.3%. The sample comprised peripheral blood. The receptors come from a woman aged 40-49 years with acute or convalescent COVID-19.

This rearrangement joins TRBV28 to TRBJ1-6; the D is unclear. V gave up 2 bases and J gave up 7 bases, with 12 bases separating them. CDR3 size: 15 residues. Per germline, CDR1 MDHEN and CDR2 SYDVKM. The chain's CDR3 is CASSLRSPKNSPLHF. CDR3 DNA sequence: TGTGCCAGCAGTTTACGGTCACCAAAAAATTCACCCCTCCACTTT.

This chain uses TRBV27 with TRBJ2-7; 10 nucleotides align to TRBD2. The ends lost 6 bases at V and 5 bases at J; junction bases unmatched: 7. Germline loops: CDR1 MNHEY, CDR2 SMNVEV (reference sequence). This CDR3 has 14 amino acids. The CDR3 region is CASSTSGRANEQYF. DNA for the CDR3: TGTGCCAGCAGCACAAGCGGGAGGGCCAACGAGCAGTACTTC.

The J gene is TRBJ2-1, the V gene TRBV7-6, with 9 nucleotides matching TRBD2. Germline CDR1 is SGHVS and CDR2 is FNYEAQ. This CDR3 is 17 amino acids long. The V and J ends lost 4 bases and 0 bases, in that order; junction bases with no gene match: 7. The CDR3 DNA sequence: TGTGCCAGCAGCTCAACTCGCGGGGGGGCCTCCTACAATGAGCAGTTCTTC. Its translation: CASSSTRGGASYNEQFF.

The rearrangement links TRBV6-6 to TRBJ2-7; 10 nucleotides match TRBD1. Germline loops: CDR1 MNHNY, CDR2 SVGAGI (reference sequence). The CDR3 covers 16 residues. Germline trimming cut 2 bases from V and 5 bases from J; bases unmatched to any gene: 9. CDR3 in amino acids: CASSYHSTGGDDEQYF. The CDR3 DNA is TGTGCCAGCAGTTACCACTCGACAGGGGGCGACGACGAGCAGTACTTC.

This clone came up a few times. The chain has TRBV15 and TRBJ1-2, with 7 bases fitting TRBD1. Trimming took 3 bases from V and 4 from J; bases not matched to a gene: 8. This CDR3 spans 15 amino acids. The germline V gene encodes CDR1 LNHNV and CDR2 YYDKDF (reference sequence). The CDR3 spells CATSRGDGTAYGYTF. CDR3 nucleotide sequence: TGTGCCACCAGCAGGGGGGACGGGACAGCCTATGGCTACACCTTC.

The chain has TRBV7-2 and TRBJ2-5, with a possible D match to TRBD2 (6 bases). V lost 4 bases to trimming and J lost 1 base, with 16 bases between them. CDR1 and CDR2 (germline): SGHTA, FQGNSA. There are 16 residues in the CDR3. Written as DNA, the CDR3 is TGTGCCAGCAGCTCCGGGGGATGGCGGAGCCAAGAGACCCAGTACTTC. Its translation is CASSSGGWRSQETQYF.

V is TRBV12-3 or TRBV12-4 and J is TRBJ1-2; the D gene is possibly TRBD1 (6 bases). The V end lost 2 bases, the J end lost 7 bases, and 11 bases lay between the germline ends. This CDR3 comprises 13 residues. The CDR3 protein is CASSLFRTAGYTF. The CDR3 nucleotides read TGTGCCAGCAGTTTATTCCGGACAGCTGGCTACACCTTC.

This clone was seen a few times. V usage is TRBV6-5 and J usage is TRBJ2-2; 11 bases are a match to TRBD2. This CDR3 is 16 amino acids long. The J segment lost 5 bases and the V segment lost 4 bases, leaving 6 bases of the junction unmatched. The germline V gene has CDR1 MNHEY and CDR2 SVGAGI. The CDR3 DNA reads as TGTGCCAGCAGTTCACAAAGGACTAGCGGGACCGGGGAGCTGTTTTTT. It is translated as CASSSQRTSGTGELFF.

The CDR3 DNA sequence: TGCGCCAGCAGCTGGCAACTAGCGGGGCTCTACAATGAGCAGTTCTTC. As protein: CASSWQLAGLYNEQFF. The chain links TRBV5-1 to TRBJ2-1, with 10 bases fitting TRBD2. CDR1 and CDR2 from the germline V gene are SGHRS and YFSETQ. The ends lost 3 bases at V and 3 bases at J; junction bases unmatched: 6. This CDR3 is 16 amino acids long.

The chain is built from TRBV6-4 and TRBJ2-3; tentatively, D is TRBD2 (5 bases). CDR1 and CDR2 (germline): MRHNA, SNTAGT. The CDR3 consists of 16 residues. The V gene lost 0 bases and the J gene lost 5 bases, with 15 bases spanning the gap. CDR3 in amino acids: CASSDSSVRGGDTQYF. The CDR3 DNA reads TGTGCCAGCAGTGACTCCAGCGTTCGGGGTGGAGATACGCAGTATTTT.

The chain joins TRBV11-3 to TRBJ1-1, with D unresolved. Germline assignment: CDR1 SGHNT and CDR2 YENEEA. Trimming stripped 0 bases from V and 5 bases from J, with 10 bases between. The CDR3 loop spans 14 amino acids. DNA of the CDR3: TGTGCCAGCAGCTTAGATCCGGGCGGGACTGAAGCTTTCTTT. Protein: CASSLDPGGTEAFF.

The chain uses TRBV11-2 and TRBJ2-2; tentative D call: TRBD2 (5 bases). The germline gives CDR1 SGHAT, CDR2 FQNNGV. The CDR3 spans 17 residues. V gave up 1 base and J gave up 6 bases, with 18 bases separating them. CDR3 region: CASSLVWAVARAGELFF. The DNA of the CDR3 is TGTGCCAGCAGCTTAGTATGGGCGGTAGCGAGGGCCGGGGAGCTGTTTTTT.

This chain joins TRBV7-6 and TRBJ2-3; 14 bases line up with TRBD2. The ends lost 5 bases at V and 1 base at J; junction bases unmatched: 2. The CDR3 contains 16 residues. The germline V gene has CDR1 SGHVS and CDR2 FNYEAQ. CDR3 sequence (DNA): TGTGCCAGCAGCAAGGGACTAGCGGGAGGCACAGATACGCAGTATTTT. Protein product: CASSKGLAGGTDTQYF.

The chain employs TRBV7-8 and TRBJ2-1; 10 bases agree with TRBD2. Germline-derived CDR1 and CDR2 are SGHVS and FQNEAQ. CDR3 length: 15 amino acids. V shed 0 bases, J shed 6 bases, and the junction held 2 bases outside the gene matches. CDR3: CASSLAASGSNEQFF. Written as DNA, the CDR3 is TGTGCCAGCAGCTTAGCGGCTAGCGGGAGCAATGAGCAGTTCTTC.

This sequence joins TRBV27 and TRBJ1-2; D perhaps matches TRBD1 (5 bases). The length of the CDR3 is 13 residues. The germline V and J ends were trimmed by 5 bases and 4 bases, with 11 bases remaining between them. Germline assignment: CDR1 MNHEY and CDR2 SMNVEV (reference sequence). In DNA, the CDR3 is TGTGCCAGCAGTATCCAGGGTACCTATGGCTACACCTTC. This encodes CASSIQGTYGYTF.

This clone was detected once. The V and J genes are TRBV18 and TRBJ2-7; 8 bases line up with TRBD2. The junction had 4 bases not matched to a gene; V was cut back by 5 bases and J by 1 base. The CDR3 has 14 amino acids. CDR1 and CDR2 (germline): KGHSH, LQKENI. CDR3 region: CASSAGGASYEQYF. The DNA of the CDR3 is TGTGCCAGCTCAGCCGGGGGGGCGTCCTACGAGCAGTACTTC.

CDR3 amino acids: CASSSGTALNEKLFF. The CDR3 bases are TGTGCCAGCAGCTCGGGGACAGCCCTTAATGAAAAACTGTTTTTT. The chain is built from TRBV7-8 and TRBJ1-4; 7 bases agree with TRBD1. From germline, CDR1 is SGHVS and CDR2 FQNEAQ. The CDR3 is made up of 15 amino acids. J lost 4 bases, V lost 4 bases, and 6 bases had no gene match.

J is TRBJ2-2 and V is TRBV9; D call uncertain. CDR1 is SGDLS and CDR2 is YYNGEE in the germline V gene. The CDR3 covers 13 residues. V was cut by 0 bases and J by 9 bases, with 9 bases left in between. The CDR3, as DNA: TGTGCCAGCAGCGTAGGTTCATTCAGGGAGCTGTTTTTT. Translated: CASSVGSFRELFF.

The chain couples TRBV6-2 or TRBV6-3 to TRBJ1-5; 8 nucleotides line up with TRBD1. The V gene end was trimmed by 6 bases and the J gene end by 7 bases; junction bases not matched to a gene: 8. The CDR3 has 14 residues. Per the germline V gene, CDR1 is MNHEY and CDR2 is SVGEGT. CDR3 residues: CASSPDRVSQPQHF. The CDR3 bases are TGTGCCAGCAGCCCGGACAGGGTCAGCCAGCCCCAGCATTTT.

V is TRBV9 and J is TRBJ2-5, with 8 bases matching TRBD2. Per the germline V gene, CDR1 is SGDLS and CDR2 is YYNGEE. The CDR3 extends over 14 amino acids. V lost 3 bases, J lost 2 bases, and 3 bases stayed unmatched. The CDR3 nucleotides read TGTGCCAGCAGCGAGACTAGCGAACAAGAGACCCAGTACTTC. Amino acids: CASSETSEQETQYF.

The gene calls are TRBV7-2 and TRBJ2-7; D is perhaps TRBD2 (6 bases). V gave up 3 bases and J gave up 0 bases, with 15 bases separating them. Germline CDR1 and CDR2: SGHTA and FQGNSA. CDR3 length equals 16 residues. The CDR3 DNA reads TGTGCCAGCAGCTTGGGGGGACTTCCCCTCTCCTACGAGCAGTACTTC. It yields the protein CASSLGGLPLSYEQYF.

CDR3 DNA: TGTGCCACCAGCAGAGATGGGCTTGAAAAACTGTTTTTT. Its translation: CATSRDGLEKLFF. This rearrangement joins TRBV15 to TRBJ1-4; the D is unclear. The CDR3 consists of 13 residues. Germline V gene lookup returns CDR1 LNHNV and CDR2 YYDKDF (reference sequence). The V end was cut by 0 bases, the J end by 7 bases, with 6 bases between.

The chain carries TRBV30 and TRBJ1-2, with no clear D. Germline assignment: CDR1 GTSNPN and CDR2 SVGIG (reference sequence). V shed 6 bases and J shed 0 bases, with 11 bases lying between them. CDR3 size: 13 residues. The CDR3: CACLLAPNYGYTF. The DNA for the CDR3 is TGTGCCTGCCTCCTGGCCCCTAACTATGGCTACACCTTC.

The rearrangement joins TRBV5-1 to TRBJ1-1; D possibly corresponds to TRBD1 (6 bases). V lost 7 bases, J lost 6 bases, and 16 bases lay in between. The CDR3 runs 13 residues. Germline CDR1 SGHRS, CDR2 YFSETQ. Here the CDR3 reads CASGEGGRSEAFF. CDR3 sequence (DNA): TGCGCCAGCGGCGAGGGGGGGAGGTCTGAAGCTTTCTTT.

V usage is TRBV12-3 or TRBV12-4 and J usage is TRBJ1-4; perhaps TRBD1 as D (5 bases). The CDR3 has 13 amino acids. With 9 bases removed from V and 8 bases from J, the gap between germline ends came to 16 bases. Here the CDR3 reads CASQPGSGEKLFF. The CDR3 region has the DNA TGTGCCAGTCAACCAGGGTCGGGCGAAAAACTGTTTTTT.

The rearrangement joins TRBV11-2 to TRBJ2-7; the D is unclear. From germline, CDR1 is SGHAT and CDR2 FQNNGV. CDR3 size: 13 residues. The V end was cut by 1 base, the J end by 4 bases, with 8 bases between. In nucleotides, the CDR3 is TGTGCCAGCAGCTTAGGGCAGACTTACGAGCAGTACTTC. Its translation: CASSLGQTYEQYF.